Following are 14 T cell receptor beta chains from one sample sequenced in a study of blood T cell repertoires in COVID-19. This table comes from immunoSEQ multiplex PCR, and its TCRdb copy is limited to in-frame clones, with some not included. Here the sample spans some 58,000 clones, about 80% being singletons. Sequenced material: peripheral blood. The receptors shown here come from a man over 45 with COVID-19, enrolled during active disease.

The rearrangement joins TRBV29-1 to TRBJ1-2; 10 positions agree with TRBD1. Germline V lookup: CDR1 SQVTM, CDR2 ANQGSEA. V lost 4 bases and J lost 1; bases outside the gene matches: 3. The CDR3 consists of 14 residues. This CDR3 is CSVGGQGDNYGYTF. The CDR3 bases are TGCAGCGTTGGTGGACAGGGGGATAACTATGGCTACACCTTC.

The chain uses TRBV28 and TRBJ1-1, with TRBD1 matching 12 bases. Germline values: CDR1 MDHEN, CDR2 SYDVKM. V trimming: 6 bases; J trimming: 4 bases; junction bases outside the gene matches: 9. The CDR3 is 16 residues long. Written as DNA, the CDR3 is TGTGCCAGCAGCCCGGGACAGGGGGCGCAGAGCACTGAAGCTTTCTTT. Translating it yields CASSPGQGAQSTEAFF.

This clone appeared many times. The gene calls are TRBV30 and TRBJ1-2; 8 bases line up with TRBD1. The CDR3 is made up of 12 amino acids. Germline trimming cut 5 bases from V and 4 bases from J; bases unmatched to any gene: 3. Germline V CDR1 and CDR2: GTSNPN, SVGIG (reference sequence). In DNA form, the CDR3 reads TGTGCCTGGTGGACAGGGTCCTATGGCTACACCTTC. Translated, it gives CAWWTGSYGYTF.

V usage is TRBV30 and J usage is TRBJ2-7; D is ambiguous. Trimming stripped 4 bases from V and 3 bases from J, with 7 bases between. In germline, CDR1 is GTSNPN, CDR2 SVGIG (reference sequence). The CDR3 runs to 11 residues. The CDR3 sequence is CAWMRDYEQYF. The CDR3 DNA follows: TGTGCCTGGATGAGAGACTACGAGCAGTACTTC.

This chain joins TRBV6-1 and TRBJ2-3, with TRBD1 matching over 8 bases. The germline gives CDR1 MNHNS, CDR2 SASEGT. The CDR3 loop spans 13 amino acids. Germline trimming cut 3 bases from V and 7 bases from J; bases unmatched to any gene: 3. The CDR3 spells CASSEQGANTQYF. The DNA for the CDR3 is TGTGCCAGCAGTGAGCAGGGGGCTAATACGCAGTATTTT.

The CDR3: CASSSRAFYGYTF. Here the CDR3 DNA reads TGTGCCAGCAGTTCCAGGGCGTTCTATGGCTACACCTTC. This rearrangement joins TRBV28 to TRBJ1-2; weak D call: TRBD1 (5 bases). Trimming removed 4 bases from V and 4 bases from J, with 10 bases in between. Germline loops: CDR1 MDHEN, CDR2 SYDVKM. This CDR3 has 13 amino acids.

The chain combines TRBV6-1 with TRBJ2-7; no definite D call. Trimming shortened V by 3 bases and J by 3 bases, and 9 bases separated the two germline ends. Germline assignment: CDR1 MNHNS and CDR2 SASEGT. CDR3 length: 13 amino acids. In nucleotides, the CDR3 is TGTGCCAGCAGTGACGTGTCGAGCTACGAGCAGTACTTC. Its translation: CASSDVSSYEQYF.

The chain employs TRBV3-1 (or the pseudogene TRBV3-2) and TRBJ1-3; D gene ambiguous. Germline CDR1 and CDR2: LGHDT and YNNKEL (reference sequence). Trimming stripped 4 bases from V and 4 bases from J, with 5 bases between. The CDR3 covers 12 residues. CDR3 in amino acids: CASSRGGNTIYF. For the CDR3, the DNA is TGTGCCAGCAGCCGAGGCGGAAACACCATATATTTT.

To note about this clone: An end of the junction does not agree with germline; a read error may underlie this. This chain joins TRBV2 and TRBJ2-2; 9 bases line up with TRBD1. Germline CDR1 reads SNHLY; CDR2 reads FYNNEI. The CDR3 loop spans 13 amino acids. The CDR3: CASDRGNSGELFF. The CDR3 DNA reads as TGTGCCAGCGACAGGGGGAACTCCGGGGAGCTGTTTTTT.

The J gene is TRBJ2-7, the V gene TRBV6-7; perhaps TRBD1 as D (5 bases). TRBV6-7 counts as an open reading frame of uncertain function. V lost 4 bases to trimming and J lost 11 bases, with 9 bases between them. The CDR3 runs 10 residues. The CDR3 DNA reads TGTGCCAGCAGTTCTGGGGCGGAGTACTTC. It translates to CASSSGAEYF.

This chain links TRBV14 with TRBJ2-5, with 7 bases matching TRBD1. V dropped 3 bases and J dropped 1; count of bases not matched to a gene: 11. In germline, CDR1 is SGHDN, CDR2 FVKESK. The CDR3 covers 17 residues. In DNA form, the CDR3 reads TGTGCCAGCAGCCAGAGACTCCGGGACAGTTCCCAAGAGACCCAGTACTTC. This sequence encodes CASSQRLRDSSQETQYF.

The rearrangement uses TRBV28 and TRBJ1-2; a weak D match, TRBD1 (5 bases). V lost 6 bases, J lost 3 bases, and 17 bases lay in between. Germline-derived CDR1 and CDR2 are MDHEN and SYDVKM. The CDR3 has 15 amino acids. The CDR3 region is CASSSQQGVHYGYTF. The DNA of the CDR3 is TGTGCCAGCAGCTCCCAGCAGGGTGTACACTATGGCTACACCTTC.

The rearrangement links TRBV19 to TRBJ2-3; TRBD2 matches at 7 bases. Germline assignment: CDR1 LNHDA and CDR2 SQIVND (reference sequence). The CDR3 is 14 residues long. After removal of 4 bases from V and 4 bases from J, the junction contained 5 bases not matched to a gene. Here the CDR3 reads CASSSGLVSDTQYF. The CDR3 DNA reads as TGTGCCAGTAGTAGCGGACTAGTATCAGATACGCAGTATTTT.

The rearrangement uses TRBV5-1 and TRBJ2-1; TRBD2 matches at 8 bases. The CDR3 is 15 residues long. Germline assignment: CDR1 SGHRS and CDR2 YFSETQ. After removal of 2 bases from V and 8 bases from J, the junction contained 9 bases not matched to a gene. The CDR3 nucleotides read TGCGCCAGCAGCTTTGGCGGGACTAGTATCCATGAGCAGTTCTTC. Its translation is CASSFGGTSIHEQFF.